These 21 T cell receptor beta chains share one sample of origin, sequenced in a study of response to subunit inactivated influenza vaccine (dated by TCRdb to the late 2010s). To prepare the library, RT-PCR was applied. The reads were generated on an Illumina HiSeq 2500. TCRdb reanalyzed the raw reads on its own, using fastp at Q25 for trimming and MiXCR for clone calling, and kept in-frame beta chains. Rows matching on CDR3 protein sequence are summarized as one entry with the most common DNA and genes. Here the sample has 700,000 to 900,000 distinct CDR3 sequences; 21% occur a single time. The ten largest clones take up about 10% of the sample. The sample here was PBMCs from blood, taken roughly 5 days after vaccination. Receptors were obtained from a man aged 45 to 65 who received an inactivated influenza vaccine. Donor details come from another sample of the same person, matched by shared clones.

V usage is TRBV18 and J usage is TRBJ2-3, with D possibly being TRBD1 (5 bases). Trimming removed 1 base at V and 6 bases at J, with 8 bases between. CDR1 and CDR2 (germline): KGHSH, LQKENI. This CDR3 is built from 13 residues. The CDR3 is CASSPRQGDTQYF. CDR3 nucleotides: TGTGCCAGCTCACCACGCCAGGGCGATACGCAGTATTTT. Drawing the rest from reference TRBV18 and TRBJ2-3, the complete variable domain is NAGVMQNPRHLVRRRGQEARLRCSPMKGHSHVYWYRQLPEEGLKFMVYLQKENIIDESGMPKERFSAEFPKEGPSILRIQQVVRGDSAAYFCASSPRQGDTQYFGPGTRLTVL.

The rearrangement joins TRBV20-1 to TRBJ1-1; no firm D call. Germline lookup yields CDR1 DFQATT and CDR2 SNEGSKA (reference sequence). The CDR3 is 11 residues long. The DNA of the CDR3 is TGCAGGGCTGCGCCCCCTCTTGAAGCTTTCTTT. It codes for CRAAPPLEAFF.

In its sample, this clonotype was seen a few times. The CDR3: CASSLAQGINTEAFF. The DNA of the CDR3 is TGTGCCAGCAGTTTAGCCCAGGGTATAAACACTGAAGCTTTCTTT. The V and J genes are TRBV27 and TRBJ1-1, with D possibly being TRBD1 (5 bases). This CDR3 has 15 amino acids. V lost 2 bases to trimming and J lost 2 bases, with 12 bases between them. Germline V CDR1 and CDR2: MNHEY, SMNVEV (reference sequence).

This clonotype was observed a handful of times. The J gene is TRBJ2-3, the V gene TRBV29-1; 10 nucleotides line up with TRBD1. J gave up 3 bases and V 3 bases, and 3 bases lay outside the gene matches. Germline lookup yields CDR1 SQVTM and CDR2 ANQGSEA. The CDR3 consists of 14 residues. The CDR3 reads CSVELGQGTDTQYF. The CDR3 DNA reads TGCAGCGTTGAGTTGGGACAGGGGACAGATACGCAGTATTTT.

The chain combines TRBV6-2 or TRBV6-3 with TRBJ2-1, with unresolved D. V lost 2 bases, J lost 2 bases, and 7 bases lay in between. Germline V lookup: CDR1 MNHEY, CDR2 SVGEGT. The CDR3 is 14 amino acids. The CDR3 here is CASSYRPTYNEQFF. The CDR3 DNA is TGTGCCAGCAGTTACCGGCCCACCTACAATGAGCAGTTCTTC.

This clonotype was seen ten or more times. V usage is TRBV12-3 or TRBV12-4 and J usage is TRBJ2-3; D is perhaps TRBD1 (5 bases). The CDR3 is 14 amino acids. V was clipped by 2 bases and J by 1 base, with 7 bases between them. Here the CDR3 DNA reads TGTGCCAGCAGTTTAACCAGGGGCACAGATACGCAGTATTTT. Amino acids: CASSLTRGTDTQYF.

This clonotype came up a few times. The chain uses TRBV30 and TRBJ1-4, with a tentative D call TRBD1 (6 bases). Germline CDR1 GTSNPN, CDR2 SVGIG (reference sequence). This CDR3 contains 13 residues. The V gene lost 3 bases and the J gene lost 8 bases, with 13 bases spanning the gap. This CDR3 is CAWSLTGAEKLFF. The CDR3 nucleotides are TGTGCCTGGAGCCTAACGGGGGCGGAAAAACTGTTTTTT.

The genes are TRBV4-1 and TRBJ2-3; possibly TRBD1 for D (5 bases). Germline CDR1 and CDR2: MGHRA and YSYEKL. V lost 1 base and J 3 bases, leaving 14 bases between the germline ends. CDR3 length: 16 residues. The CDR3, as DNA: TGCGCCAGCAGCCAAGGGACGACAAGGGGAACAGATACGCAGTATTTT. This gives the protein CASSQGTTRGTDTQYF.

The table lists this clonotype with a few counts. The chain uses TRBV12-3 or TRBV12-4 and TRBJ1-4; TRBD1 matches 8 bases. After removal of 6 bases from V and 4 bases from J, the junction contained 4 bases not matched to a gene. The CDR3 length is 14 residues. The CDR3 nucleotides read TGTGCCAGCAGCCGGGGACAGGTTAATGAAAAACTGTTTTTT. Protein product: CASSRGQVNEKLFF.

This clonotype was recorded at least ten times. The J gene is TRBJ2-5, the V gene TRBV6-5, with 10 positions matching TRBD1. The CDR3 length is 17 residues. After removal of 4 bases from V and 2 bases from J, the junction contained 10 bases not matched to a gene. The germline V gene encodes CDR1 MNHEY and CDR2 SVGAGI. The CDR3 here is CASSSQPGQGWQETQYF. Written as DNA, the CDR3 is TGTGCCAGCAGTTCCCAACCGGGACAGGGGTGGCAAGAGACCCAGTACTTC.

A few counts support this clonotype. The chain links TRBV20-1 to TRBJ1-5; D may be TRBD1 (5 bases). V gave up 4 bases and J gave up 3 bases, with 10 bases separating them. Germline lookup yields CDR1 DFQATT and CDR2 SNEGSKA (reference sequence). The length of the CDR3 is 13 residues. CDR3 bases: TGCAGTGCTACCCGACAGCCCAATCAGCCCCAGCATTTT. It translates to CSATRQPNQPQHF.

This chain links TRBV20-1 with TRBJ1-6; a weak D match, TRBD1 (5 bases). The germline V and J ends were trimmed by 0 bases and 8 bases, with 17 bases remaining between them. The CDR3 extends over 16 amino acids. CDR1 is DFQATT and CDR2 is SNEGSKA in the germline V gene (reference sequence). The CDR3 reads CSARDSVKGKDSPLHF. Here the CDR3 DNA reads TGCAGTGCTAGAGATTCTGTTAAGGGGAAGGATTCACCCCTCCACTTT.

The rearrangement links TRBV3-1 to TRBJ2-7; TRBD1 or TRBD2 may be the D gene (5 bases each). With 6 bases removed from V and 6 bases from J, the gap between germline ends came to 18 bases. From germline, CDR1 is LGHDT and CDR2 YNNKEL (reference sequence). This CDR3 is built from 14 residues. The CDR3 sequence is CASSQLVGVGEQYF. The CDR3 DNA sequence: TGTGCCAGCAGTCAACTAGTGGGGGTCGGCGAGCAGTACTTC.

This chain connects TRBV7-2 to TRBJ2-5, with D unclear. Trimming pared 1 base from V and 2 bases from J, leaving 8 bases between. Germline assignment: CDR1 SGHTA and CDR2 FQGNSA. The CDR3 runs to 14 residues. The CDR3 DNA reads as TGTGCCAGCAGCTTAGTCGAGAGACAAGAGACCCAGTACTTC. It encodes CASSLVERQETQYF.

This clonotype was picked up a small number of times. The V and J genes are TRBV2 and TRBJ1-2; no clear D. The V and J ends lost 7 bases and 5 bases respectively, with 8 bases between them. The germline gives CDR1 SNHLY, CDR2 FYNNEI. The CDR3 has 11 residues. DNA of the CDR3: TGTGCCAGCATCGTAGGGTATGGCTACACCTTC. Translating it yields CASIVGYGYTF.

This chain uses TRBV4-3 with TRBJ2-4; D remains unclear. Between the trimmed V and J ends, which lost 0 bases and 3 bases, there was a span of 9 bases. This CDR3 is built from 15 residues. The germline V gene has CDR1 LGHNA and CDR2 YSLEER. The CDR3 loop reads CASSQDSLGKNIQYF. CDR3 DNA: TGCGCCAGCAGCCAAGATTCCCTAGGCAAAAACATTCAGTACTTC.

The J gene is TRBJ2-1, the V gene TRBV12-3 or TRBV12-4, with 11 bases that match TRBD1. The CDR3 is 14 amino acids. V was clipped by 5 bases and J by 9 bases; unmatched bases: 6. The CDR3 is CASSLDRGRSEQFF. The CDR3 bases are TGTGCCAGCAGTCTGGACAGGGGGCGGTCTGAGCAGTTCTTC.

This chain joins TRBV7-2 and TRBJ2-7, with TRBD2 matching over 9 bases. The CDR3 has 15 amino acids. V shed 5 bases and J 4 bases; nucleotides not matched to a gene: 9. Germline V lookup: CDR1 SGHTA, CDR2 FQGNSA. In DNA, the CDR3 is TGTGCCAGCAGCCCCGGTCCTAGCGGGGCATACGAGCAGTACTTC. Residues: CASSPGPSGAYEQYF.

CDR3 region: CAWATGTVTGELFF. CDR3 DNA: TGTGCCTGGGCTACCGGGACAGTCACCGGGGAGCTGTTTTTT. The chain links TRBV30 to TRBJ2-2; 7 nucleotides agree with TRBD1. Looked up from germline, CDR1 is GTSNPN and CDR2 is SVGIG (reference sequence). V gave up 5 bases and J gave up 4 bases; unmatched junction bases: 7. The CDR3 length is 14 residues. The full variable domain, with the rest looked up from reference TRBV30 and TRBJ2-2, is SQTIHQWPATLVQPVGSPLSLECTVEGTSNPNLYWYRQAAGRGLQLLFYSVGIGQISSEVPQNLSASRPQDRQFILSSKKLLLSDSGFYLCAWATGTVTGELFFGEGSRLTVL.

There are a few counts of this clonotype. The chain uses TRBV5-1 and TRBJ1-4; D not resolved. CDR1 and CDR2 from the germline V gene are SGHRS and YFSETQ. The ends were cut back, 5 bases at V and 0 bases at J, with 8 bases in the middle. The CDR3 spans 14 residues. DNA for the CDR3: TGCGCCAGCAGAAAGTCTACAACTAATGAAAAACTGTTTTTT. Encoded protein: CASRKSTTNEKLFF.

There are a few counts of this clonotype. This chain links TRBV20-1 with TRBJ2-7; D unclear. Trimming took off 3 bases at V and 0 bases at J, with 12 bases between the two ends. Germline values: CDR1 DFQATT, CDR2 SNEGSKA (reference sequence). The CDR3 runs 14 residues. The CDR3 sequence: CSASRPLLSYEQYF. DNA for the CDR3: TGCAGTGCTAGTAGGCCGCTCCTCTCCTACGAGCAGTACTTC.